A selection of T cell receptor beta chains follows, all from one sample in a study of T cell responses to AZD1222 COVID-19 vaccine. Only in-frame clones appear in the TCRdb table, and some are missing; sequencing was by immunoSEQ multiplex PCR. The sample lists some 86,000 clones; 80% were seen once. This sample comprised peripheral blood, obtained on day 0 of AZD1222 vaccination. Every receptor here comes from an adult in good health. The CDR3 runs from the conserved cysteine through the conserved F or W. The D gene is left open where the match is weak. Size tells how often a clone was seen (once, few, many) or the class of an expanded clone, and some rows leave it out.

TRBJ2-2 NA TRBV5-8 once CASSLGYYNTGELFF TGTGCCAGCAGCTTGGGCTATTATAACACCGGGGAGCTGTTTTTT
TRBJ2-7 TRBD2 TRBV5-1 NA CASSWGRGSGGGPSGQYF TGCGCCAGCAGCTGGGGCCGGGGCTCCGGCGGGGGTCCGTCCGGGCAGTACTTC
TRBJ2-7 NA TRBV6-1 NA CASSEGPGASSYEQYF TGTGCCAGCAGTGAAGGTCCAGGTGCCTCCTCATACGAGCAGTACTTC
TRBJ1-1 NA TRBV19 once CASRGGQLMNTEAFF TGTGCCAGTAGGGGGGGGCAGCTAATGAACACTGAAGCTTTCTTT
TRBJ2-3 TRBD1 TRBV4-1 few CASSQDGQATDTQYF TGCGCCAGCAGCCAAGATGGACAGGCCACAGATACGCAGTATTTT
TRBJ2-7 NA TRBV6-5 few CASSPIKGSEQYF TGTGCCAGCAGCCCCATAAAGGGGAGCGAGCAGTACTTC
TRBJ2-7 NA TRBV18 NA CASSPRPSRGAQAYEQYF TGTGCCAGCTCACCACGTCCTTCTCGGGGGGCGCAGGCCTACGAGCAGTACTTC
TRBJ1-6 TRBD1 TRBV6-5 NA CASSSGTGGSPLHF TGTGCCAGCAGTTCCGGGACAGGGGGTTCACCCCTCCACTTT
TRBJ2-7 NA TRBV11-3 NA CASSLLGFGYEQYF TGTGCCAGCAGCTTACTGGGATTTGGGTACGAGCAGTACTTC
TRBJ1-3 NA TRBV19 NA CASTSSGNTIYF TGTGCCAGCACATCCTCTGGAAACACCATATATTTT
TRBJ2-7 NA TRBV4-2 few CASSSPDALEQYF TGTGCCAGCAGCTCCCCCGATGCACTCGAGCAGTACTTC
TRBJ2-1 NA TRBV14 NA CASSLRGGPDEQFF TGTGCCAGCAGCCTGAGAGGGGGTCCGGATGAGCAGTTCTTC
TRBJ1-5 TRBD1 TRBV6-5 NA CAGETGKGQPQHF TGTGCCGGGGAGACAGGGAAGGGACAGCCCCAGCATTTT
TRBJ1-4 NA TRBV18 once CASSPLSAEATNEKLFF TGTGCCAGCTCGCCCTTATCGGCGGAGGCAACTAATGAAAAACTGTTTTTT
TRBJ2-5 TRBD2 TRBV4-2 NA CASSQATSGVETQYF TGTGCCAGCAGCCAAGCAACGAGCGGGGTAGAGACCCAGTACTTC
TRBJ2-3 NA TRBV27 NA CASSPTAQNTQYF TGTGCCAGCAGTCCGACCGCACAAAATACGCAGTATTTT
TRBJ1-4 NA TRBV6-5 once CASSYSESSKLFF TGTGCCAGCAGTTATTCGGAGAGTTCGAAACTGTTTTTT
TRBJ1-1 NA TRBV19 NA CASSTIEEGQVTEAFF TGTGCCAGTAGTACCATTGAGGAGGGGCAGGTCACTGAAGCTTTCTTT
TRBJ1-1 NA TRBV30 NA CAWTLGLSGNTEAFF TGTGCCTGGACCCTAGGACTGTCGGGGAACACTGAAGCTTTCTTT
TRBJ2-5 TRBD2 TRBV29-1 NA CSVRQRGGSLLETQYF TGCAGCGTTCGACAGCGGGGCGGGAGCTTGTTGGAGACCCAGTACTTC
TRBJ2-1 NA TRBV9 NA CASSVGLNEQFF TGTGCCAGCAGCGTAGGGCTAAATGAGCAGTTCTTC
TRBJ2-7 TRBD2 TRBV27 NA CASSLWSRGGSEQYF TGTGCCAGCAGTTTATGGTCCCGGGGGGGGTCCGAGCAGTACTTC
TRBJ2-1 TRBD2 TRBV4-1 NA CASSLNDLAGGLSYNEQFF TGCGCCAGCAGCCTAAATGACCTAGCGGGGGGCCTCTCCTACAATGAGCAGTTCTTC
TRBJ2-1 NA TRBV20-1 NA CSAKPWNEQFF TGCAGTGCCAAGCCATGGAATGAGCAGTTCTTC
TRBJ2-7 NA TRBV5-4 NA CASSLRGLTTREQYF TGTGCCAGCAGCCTTCGAGGGCTCACGACGCGGGAGCAGTACTTC
TRBJ1-1 NA TRBV5-5 NA CASSWGRRNTEAFF TGTGCCAGCAGCTGGGGACGGCGGAACACTGAAGCTTTCTTT